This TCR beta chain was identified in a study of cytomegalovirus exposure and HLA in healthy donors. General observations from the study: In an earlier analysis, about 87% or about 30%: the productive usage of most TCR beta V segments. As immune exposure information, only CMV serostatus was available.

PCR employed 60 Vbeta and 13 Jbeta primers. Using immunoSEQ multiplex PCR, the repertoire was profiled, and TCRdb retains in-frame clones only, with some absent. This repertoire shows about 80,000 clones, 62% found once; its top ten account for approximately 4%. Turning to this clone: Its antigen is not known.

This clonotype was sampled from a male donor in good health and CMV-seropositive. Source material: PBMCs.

The CDR3 sequence: CASRGSSYEQYF. CDR3 DNA sequence: TGTGCTAGTCGAGGCAGCTCCTACGAGCAGTACTTC. The genes are TRBV12-5 and TRBJ2-7, with no clear D. V was cut by 8 bases and J by 0 bases, with 8 bases left in between. The CDR3 loop spans 12 amino acids. From germline, CDR1 is LGHNT and CDR2 FRNRAP.